This TCR beta chain was captured by sequencing in a study of shared clonotypes between healthy human individuals. At the level of the study: A couple of female and three male donors aged 18 to 49 were enrolled.

The assay was immunoSEQ multiplex PCR, and TCRdb's table has in-frame clones only and misses some. Of around 700,000 clones listed, about two thirds are singletons. Points on this clone: Its antigen is not identified.

General study findings and limits: Researchers sampled blood only, noting tissue repertoires likely differ. Among non-shared clonotypes, generation probabilities were lower than among those shared by all four donors. Limitation of the genetic and exposure-history diversity represented came from the few donors.

The length of the CDR3 is 14 residues. Deletions cut 1 base from V and 8 bases from J, with 14 bases between. CDR1 is SGHDN, CDR2 FVKESK, per germline. This sequence joins TRBV14 and TRBJ1-2, with D hard to call. This receptor was identified in a woman aged 30 to 39 in good health. The sample was memory CD4+ T cells sorted from blood. The subset denotes: CD45RA-negative fraction. The CDR3 loop is CASSQVATVGGYTF. The DNA of the CDR3 is TGTGCCAGCAGCCAAGTCGCGACTGTGGGGGGCTACACCTTC.